A single T cell receptor (beta chain) is shown here with its context. The antigen is not known. Produced via immunoSEQ multiplex PCR; TCRdb's table is partial and in-frame only. The sample consists of about 58,000 clones, over 65% of them appearing once. With approximately ten days of culture completed, CD4+ T cells were isolated. Replacing half the medium with IL-2 medium was done on days 3 and 7. This entry comes from a study of vaccination effects on CD4 cells after COVID-19. Across the whole study: ViraFEST expansion of antigen-specific CD4+ T cells with viral peptide pools preceded sequencing. They grew two million PBMC in each well, adding around 9 IU/ml IL-2 and roughly 9.3 ug/ml peptides. Study outcomes and limitations: Small numbers of convalescent patients limited the study. It also lacked early post-infection timepoints.

This CDR3 has 16 residues. Germline loops: CDR1 SGHTA, CDR2 FQGTGA. With 5 bases clipped from V and 4 bases from J, the junction kept 9 bases outside the gene matches. Sequenced material: CD4+ T cells from PBMCs cultured without peptide, taken before COVID-19 vaccination. This sequence joins TRBV7-3 and TRBJ2-1; TRBD2 matches at 9 bases. The clonotype was recovered from a human donor who received a COVID-19 vaccine. This CDR3 reads CASSRMTGLAYNEQFF. The CDR3 DNA follows: TGTGCCAGCAGCCGTATGACGGGACTAGCATACAATGAGCAGTTCTTC.